This TCR beta chain appears in the sequencing data of a study of OX40 agonist ivuxolimab in advanced cancers. Points from the study as a whole: Antigen specificity of clonally expanded peripheral T cells was not established.

Generated by immunoSEQ multiplex PCR, the TCRdb table keeps only in-frame clones and is missing some. Here the sample spans tens of thousands of clones, 86% being singletons. As to this clone: Its antigen remains unknown.

Any history of autoimmune disease or systemic immunosuppression disqualified patients. This CDR3 comprises 17 residues. V was shortened by 1 base and J by 0 bases, with 14 bases between the two germline ends. Looked up from germline, CDR1 is SGHDN and CDR2 is FVKESK. Material: CD4+ or CD8+ T cells sorted from blood, obtained in a trial of the OX40 agonist ivuxolimab. The source is an adult with an advanced solid tumor such as melanoma, head and neck, liver or kidney cancer. The chain uses TRBV14 and TRBJ2-3, with D hard to call. CDR3 residues: CASSQGRVDTSTDTQYF. In DNA, the CDR3 is TGTGCCAGCAGCCAAGGTCGGGTGGATACTAGCACAGATACGCAGTATTTT.